This T cell receptor (beta chain) originates from a study of CD8 T cells in Susac syndrome. With random hexamers, reverse transcription was performed on about 0.45 to 1 ug of RNA. Coverage of TCR beta CDR3 amplification by immunoSEQ multiplex PCR extended to 54 Vbeta and 13 Jbeta. TCRdb re-analysed the immunoSEQ multiplex PCR reads in MiXCR, keeping a single row per CDR3 protein. Among approximately 230,000 distinct CDR3 sequences, roughly 93% were seen once, and the ten largest hold 0.06% to 0.08%. CD8+ and CD4+ T cells taken from blood had their TCR beta sequenced. Negative isolation was used for CD8+ and CD4+ T cells and FACS enrichment for TEMRA cells. CDR3 length: 16 residues. V lost 1 base to trimming and J lost 2 bases; unmatched junction nucleotides: 5. From germline, CDR1 is SGHTA and CDR2 FQGNSA. This clonotype occurred once.

This chain connects TRBV7-2 to TRBJ2-1, with TRBD2 matching over 7 bases. The sample was CD4+ T cells from PBMCs. This TCR came from a human donor with multiple sclerosis. In DNA form, the CDR3 reads TGTGCCAGCAGCTTAGTGGGGGGAGGGACCTACAATGAGCAGTTCTTC. It specifies CASSLVGGGTYNEQFF.